The rows below give T cell receptor beta chains drawn from one sample of a study of OX40 agonist ivuxolimab in advanced cancers. Sequenced by immunoSEQ multiplex PCR; TCRdb stores in-frame clones only, minus some. The profile shows tens of thousands of clones, approximately 91% of them singletons. Source: CD4+ or CD8+ T cells sorted from blood, taken in a trial of the OX40 agonist ivuxolimab. The receptor source for this set is an adult with an advanced solid tumor such as melanoma, head and neck, liver or kidney cancer. Each CDR3 is given with its conserved first and last residue. Fields, in order: clone size, D gene, V gene, J gene, CDR3 DNA, CDR3 protein. A D gene is named only where the DNA matches it firmly. A clone size is listed for some rows: how often the clone was seen (once, few, many), or a class if it is expanded.

-,-,TRBV6-6,TRBJ2-7,TGTGCCAGCAGTCACAATGAGGGGCTAAGCTCCTACGAGCAGTACTTC,CASSHNEGLSSYEQYF
-,TRBD2,TRBV7-6,TRBJ2-7,TGTGCCAGCAGCTTAGCGCGGGGGAGTCCTTCCTACGAGCAGTACTTC,CASSLARGSPSYEQYF
-,-,TRBV15,TRBJ2-7,TGTGCCACCAGCAGAGTTCCTTGGGTAGCCGGGGTAACCTACGAGCAGTACTTC,CATSRVPWVAGVTYEQYF
-,TRBD2,TRBV13,TRBJ2-7,TGTGCCAGCAGCTTGGGGACTAGCGTCTACGAGCAGTACTTC,CASSLGTSVYEQYF
-,-,TRBV27,TRBJ1-1,TGTGCCAGCAGTTTCCGGGCCGACACTGAAGCTTTCTTT,CASSFRADTEAFF
-,TRBD1,TRBV4-1,TRBJ1-2,TGCGCCAGCAGCCAAGCGCAGGGGGACCAAAGCTATGGCTACACCTTC,CASSQAQGDQSYGYTF
-,TRBD1,TRBV7-8,TRBJ1-1,TGTGCCAGCAGCATACGACAGGGTTCAGGGACTGAAGCTTTCTTT,CASSIRQGSGTEAFF
-,-,TRBV7-3,TRBJ1-1,TGTGCCAGCAGCACACAGGGACGGTTGAACACTGAAGCTTTCTTT,CASSTQGRLNTEAFF
-,TRBD1,TRBV28,TRBJ1-1,TGTGCCAGCAGTTTATCCCCAACAGGGGGGAACACTGAAGCTTTCTTT,CASSLSPTGGNTEAFF
-,TRBD2,TRBV19,TRBJ2-7,TGTGCCAGTAGTATAGCCGGGACTAGCTACGAGCAGTACTTC,CASSIAGTSYEQYF
-,-,TRBV14,TRBJ2-7,TGTGCCAGCAGCCCTTACGGGGTTACTTACGAGCAGTACTTC,CASSPYGVTYEQYF
once,-,TRBV27,TRBJ2-7,TGTGCCAGCAGTTTACAGACAGGAGACTACGAGCAGTACTTC,CASSLQTGDYEQYF
few,-,TRBV27,TRBJ1-5,TGTGCCAGCAGATTAGGCAGGGAGAACCAGCCCCAGCATTTT,CASRLGRENQPQHF
-,-,TRBV6-5,TRBJ2-7,TGTGCCAGCAGTGCGCAACTAGAACCCTACGAGCAGTACTTC,CASSAQLEPYEQYF
once,-,TRBV4-1,TRBJ1-5,TGCGCCAGCAGCCAATTCCCGACAGAAATTAATCAGCCCCAGCATTTT,CASSQFPTEINQPQHF
-,TRBD1,TRBV9,TRBJ1-4,TGTGCCAGCAGCGTAGGAGGGGGCAATGAAAAACTGTTTTTT,CASSVGGGNEKLFF
-,-,TRBV15,TRBJ2-7,TGTGCCACCAGTCCGGGGCAGAACTACGAGCAGTACTTC,CATSPGQNYEQYF
-,TRBD2,TRBV11-2,TRBJ2-5,TGTGCCAGCAACCCCGATTCTGTTAGCGGGAGGGTGTTCTGGGAGACCCAGTACTTC,CASNPDSVSGRVFWETQYF
-,-,TRBV4-3,TRBJ2-3,TGCGCCAGCAGCCAAAGTGAATTGAGAGCAGATACGCAGTATTTT,CASSQSELRADTQYF
-,-,TRBV18,TRBJ2-2,TGTGCCAGCTCACCACAGGCGCGGATAAACACCGGGGAGCTGTTTTTT,CASSPQARINTGELFF
-,TRBD2,TRBV9,TRBJ2-1,TGTGCCAGCAGCCTGGGGGGACTAGCCTACAATGAGCAGTTCTTC,CASSLGGLAYNEQFF
-,-,TRBV27,TRBJ2-7,TGTGCCAGCAGTTTAGAGGGAGCCTACGAGCAGTACTTC,CASSLEGAYEQYF
few,TRBD1,TRBV5-1,TRBJ1-1,TGCGCCAGCAGCGCCCCAGGGGGAGAAGCTTTCTTT,CASSAPGGEAFF
once,-,TRBV6-5,TRBJ1-1,TGTGCCAGCAAACCCAGGGAGAACACTGAAGCTTTCTTT,CASKPRENTEAFF
-,TRBD1,TRBV29-1,TRBJ2-7,TGCAGCGTTGCAGGGGGCGAAAGCTCCTACGAGCAGTACTTC,CSVAGGESSYEQYF
medium-sized,TRBD2,TRBV2,TRBJ2-7,TGTGCCAGCAGGGGGAGCGGGGGGGCCTACGAGCAGTACTTC,CASRGSGGAYEQYF
once,-,TRBV5-6,TRBJ1-1,TGTGCCAGCAGCTTTTCGGGGGTGCGCACTGAAGCTTTCTTT,CASSFSGVRTEAFF
-,-,TRBV6-5,TRBJ2-7,TGTGCCAGCAGTTACAGGGGACTTCAGCAGTACTTC,CASSYRGLQQYF
-,TRBD2,TRBV7-2,TRBJ2-2,TGCGCCAGCAGCCAAGATAGCGGGAGCCCCGGGGAGCTGTTTTTT,CASSQDSGSPGELFF
-,-,TRBV5-1,TRBJ1-1,TGCGCCAGCAGCCCCCTCGGAGGGGAGGCCGCTGAAGCTTTCTTT,CASSPLGGEAAEAFF
-,TRBD1,TRBV10-3,TRBJ2-1,TGTGCCATCAGTGAGTCGGGACAGGGGCACCCCTACAATGAGCAGTTCTTC,CAISESGQGHPYNEQFF
-,-,TRBV2,TRBJ2-3,TGTGCCAGCAGAGCTACAGGGAAGTGGGCAGATACGCAGTATTTT,CASRATGKWADTQYF
few,-,TRBV7-9,TRBJ2-7,TGTGCCAGCGGGACCGAGAGAGCTGGATACGAGCAGTACTTC,CASGTERAGYEQYF
-,-,TRBV19,TRBJ2-6,TGTGCCAGTAGTACTACAAGCGCGCTAGACCCCTCTGGGGCCAACGTCCTGACTTTC,CASSTTSALDPSGANVLTF
-,-,TRBV5-4,TRBJ2-1,TGTGCCAGCAGCTGGGGGCGGGGGAGCTCCTACAATGAGCAGTTCTTC,CASSWGRGSSYNEQFF
-,-,TRBV5-1,TRBJ1-2,TGCGCCAGCAGCTTGGTGTGGCAGAAGAAAAACTATGGCTACACCTTC,CASSLVWQKKNYGYTF
-,TRBD2,TRBV10-3,TRBJ2-2,TGTGCCATCAGTGAGTTCTTAGCGGGGAGCGGCGGGGAGCTGTTTTTT,CAISEFLAGSGGELFF
-,TRBD2,TRBV29-1,TRBJ2-7,TGCAGCGCCCAGGATAGCGGGACCTACGAGCAGTACTTC,CSAQDSGTYEQYF
-,TRBD1,TRBV6-6,TRBJ2-7,TGTGCCAGCAGTTTTACAGGGGGCACAAACTACGAGCAGTACTTC,CASSFTGGTNYEQYF
-,-,TRBV28,TRBJ1-5,TGTGCCAGCAGTTTCGACCCAGGGCTATATAGCAATCAGCCCCAGCATTTT,CASSFDPGLYSNQPQHF
-,-,TRBV30,TRBJ2-5,TGTGCCTGGGGGTATGGAGGGACGGAGACCCAGTACTTC,CAWGYGGTETQYF
-,-,TRBV9,TRBJ2-1,TGTGCCAGCAGCGTAGCTCTCGATGAGCAGTTCTTC,CASSVALDEQFF
-,-,TRBV5-6,TRBJ2-7,TGTGCCAGCAGCGACCCAGTTAACGAGCAGTACTTC,CASSDPVNEQYF
-,TRBD1,TRBV27,TRBJ2-7,TGTGCCAGCACCCGACAGGGGGGGAGGGTCTACGAGCAGTACTTC,CASTRQGGRVYEQYF
-,TRBD2,TRBV7-9,TRBJ2-5,TGTGCCAGCAGCCCTAGACTCCTAGCGGAAGAGACCCAGTACTTC,CASSPRLLAEETQYF
-,-,TRBV11-2,TRBJ2-3,TGTGCCAGCAGCTTATGGGTAGATACGCAGTATTTT,CASSLWVDTQYF
once,-,TRBV7-2,TRBJ2-3,TGTGCCAGCAGCTTATATCCGGACAGGCGGGGAGGAGATACGCAGTATTTT,CASSLYPDRRGGDTQYF
-,-,TRBV25-1,TRBJ1-6,TGTGCCAGCAGTGGACTTGGGCCTAGTTCACCCCTCCACTTT,CASSGLGPSSPLHF
-,-,TRBV27,TRBJ2-1,TGTGCCAGCAGTTTAAGGCGGGGTATCAATGAGCAGTTCTTC,CASSLRRGINEQFF
-,TRBD2,TRBV9,TRBJ2-1,TGTGCCACCGGAGGCGGGAGAACGAATGAGCAGTTCTTC,CATGGGRTNEQFF
-,TRBD1,TRBV5-1,TRBJ2-7,TGCGCCAGCAGCTTTACAGGGGGCGACGAGCAGTACTTC,CASSFTGGDEQYF
-,TRBD2,TRBV7-7,TRBJ2-5,TGTGCTAGCAGCTTGAGGACTAGCGGGGGGCCGGAGACCCAGTACTTC,CASSLRTSGGPETQYF
-,-,TRBV27,TRBJ1-5,TGTGCCAGCAGGATGGGCGTTGGCAATCAGCCCCAGCATTTT,CASRMGVGNQPQHF
-,TRBD1,TRBV6-1,TRBJ2-3,TGTGCCAGCAGTGAGGGGGACAGAGCCACAGATACGCAGTATTTT,CASSEGDRATDTQYF
few,-,TRBV7-6,TRBJ1-1,TGTGCCAGCAGATTAGCAGGGGTGAACACTGAAGCTTTCTTT,CASRLAGVNTEAFF
-,TRBD2,TRBV2,TRBJ2-1,TGTGCCAGCAGTGAAGGGGTGGGACTAGCGGGAGACAATGAGCAGTTCTTC,CASSEGVGLAGDNEQFF
-,-,TRBV5-5,TRBJ2-3,TGTGCCAGCAGCAAGGAGGATACGCAGTATTTT,CASSKEDTQYF